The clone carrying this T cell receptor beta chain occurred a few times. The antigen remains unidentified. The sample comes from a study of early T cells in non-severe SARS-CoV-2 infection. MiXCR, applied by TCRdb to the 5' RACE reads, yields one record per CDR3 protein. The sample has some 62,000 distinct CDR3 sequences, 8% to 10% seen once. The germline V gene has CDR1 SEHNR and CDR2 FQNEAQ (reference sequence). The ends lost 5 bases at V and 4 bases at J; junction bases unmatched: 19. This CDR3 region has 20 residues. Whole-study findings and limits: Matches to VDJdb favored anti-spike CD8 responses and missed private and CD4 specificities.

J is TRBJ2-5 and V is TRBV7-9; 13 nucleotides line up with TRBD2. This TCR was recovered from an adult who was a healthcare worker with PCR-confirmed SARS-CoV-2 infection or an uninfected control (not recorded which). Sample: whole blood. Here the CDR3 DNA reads TGTGCCAGCAGCCCAACACGACTAGCGGGGGGATCCTTCGTAGGAGAGACCCAGTACTTC. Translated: CASSPTRLAGGSFVGETQYF.